The 14 T cell receptor beta chains below were found in one sample sequenced in a study of blood T cell repertoires in COVID-19. Sequencing was performed with immunoSEQ multiplex PCR; in TCRdb, only in-frame clones are kept and a portion is missing. The sample has a few hundred thousand clones; about 81% are singletons. The specimen sequenced was peripheral blood. All receptors derive from a woman older than 75 with COVID-19, enrolled during active disease.

This chain connects TRBV6-4 to TRBJ2-3, with 7 bases identical to TRBD1. V shed 4 bases, J shed 5 bases, and the junction held 0 bases outside the gene matches. This CDR3 has 12 residues. Germline values: CDR1 MRHNA, CDR2 SNTAGT. The CDR3 DNA reads as TGTGCCAGCAGTGGACAGGGAGATACGCAGTATTTT. The encoded protein is CASSGQGDTQYF.

V and J are TRBV28 and TRBJ2-7; TRBD2 aligns across 7 bases. CDR3 length equals 11 residues. After removal of 11 bases from V and 6 bases from J, the junction contained 7 bases not matched to a gene. CDR1 is MDHEN and CDR2 is SYDVKM in the germline V gene. The CDR3 DNA reads as TGTGCCGGGGGAGGGGTCCGCGAGCAGTACTTC. As protein: CAGGGVREQYF.

The rearrangement joins TRBV2 to TRBJ1-4, with TRBD1 identical over 8 bases. CDR3 length equals 15 residues. J gave up 9 bases and V 3 bases, and 9 bases lay outside the gene matches. Germline CDR1 reads SNHLY; CDR2 reads FYNNEI. DNA for the CDR3: TGTGCCAGCAGTGAGGGGGGACAGGCGGGTCAAAAACTGTTTTTT. This sequence encodes CASSEGGQAGQKLFF.

This clone was counted a single time. The chain combines TRBV7-2 with TRBJ2-2; maybe TRBD1 (6 bases). The V end lost 0 bases, the J end lost 5 bases, and 10 bases lay between the germline ends. Germline V gene data show CDR1 as SGHTA and CDR2 as FQGNSA. The CDR3 contains 15 residues. CDR3 amino acids: CASSLARGGTGELFF. The CDR3, as DNA: TGTGCCAGCAGCTTAGCCAGGGGCGGAACCGGGGAGCTGTTTTTT.

The J gene is TRBJ2-7, the V gene TRBV28; D might be TRBD1 (7 bases). Germline V lookup: CDR1 MDHEN, CDR2 SYDVKM. The CDR3 loop spans 13 amino acids. The ends were cut back, 4 bases at V and 12 bases at J, with 19 bases in the middle. As DNA, the CDR3 is TGTGCCAGCAGTTCACCACCCCAGGGGGGCCTGTACTTC. Translating gives CASSSPPQGGLYF.

The J gene is TRBJ2-3, the V gene TRBV4-3, with 16 bases matching TRBD2. V gave up 0 bases and J gave up 3 bases; unmatched junction bases: 3. Germline V CDR1 and CDR2: LGHNA, YSLEER. The CDR3 is made up of 18 amino acids. The CDR3 spells CASSQDEGLAGGTDTQYF. The CDR3 nucleotides are TGCGCCAGCAGCCAAGATGAGGGACTAGCGGGAGGGACAGATACGCAGTATTTT.

The V and J genes are TRBV5-1 and TRBJ2-3, with TRBD1 matching 7 bases. Germline V lookup: CDR1 SGHRS, CDR2 YFSETQ. CDR3 length: 14 amino acids. V lost 4 bases to trimming and J lost 4 bases; unmatched junction nucleotides: 6. The CDR3 here is CASSPRQGPDTQYF. CDR3 nucleotide sequence: TGCGCCAGCAGCCCGAGACAGGGCCCAGATACGCAGTATTTT.

The gene calls are TRBV6-2 or TRBV6-3 and TRBJ2-7, with 9 nucleotides matching TRBD2. The CDR3 length is 18 residues. The V gene's germline CDR1 is MNHEY and CDR2 SVGEGT. Trimming cost V 2 bases and J 2 bases; bases outside gene matches: 13. The chain's CDR3 is CASSYTLVAGARAYEQYF. The CDR3 DNA sequence: TGTGCCAGCAGTTACACATTGGTAGCGGGGGCGCGGGCCTACGAGCAGTACTTC.

V gene TRBV5-1 combines with J gene TRBJ2-7; TRBD1 is a possible D gene (6 bases). V was shortened by 4 bases and J by 0 bases, with 14 bases between the two germline ends. Germline V gives CDR1 SGHRS, CDR2 YFSETQ. The CDR3 spans 15 residues. The CDR3 nucleotides are TGCGCCAGCAGCGCACGCCGGGACAACTCCTACGAGCAGTACTTC. It encodes CASSARRDNSYEQYF.

The CDR3 region is CASSLLRTGGIGELFF. The DNA of the CDR3 is TGTGCCAGCAGCTTACTGCGGACAGGGGGCATCGGGGAGCTGTTTTTT. J is TRBJ2-2 and V is TRBV7-2; 11 nucleotides agree with TRBD1. Germline CDR1 SGHTA, CDR2 FQGNSA. The J segment lost 7 bases and the V segment lost 2 bases, leaving 6 bases of the junction unmatched. The CDR3 is made up of 16 amino acids.

V gene TRBV6-5 combines with J gene TRBJ2-1; D unclear. This CDR3 is 13 amino acids long. CDR1 and CDR2 (germline): MNHEY, SVGAGI. V lost 6 bases, J lost 0 bases, and 6 bases lay in between. CDR3 sequence (DNA): TGTGCCAGCAGGATAGCCTCCTACAATGAGCAGTTCTTC. As protein: CASRIASYNEQFF.

V usage is TRBV28 and J usage is TRBJ2-2; 16 bases fit TRBD2. This CDR3 is 18 amino acids long. The junction had 10 bases not matched to a gene; V was cut back by 8 bases and J by 4 bases. Germline CDR1 is MDHEN and CDR2 is SYDVKM. DNA of the CDR3: TGTGCCAGCGGCGGGACTAGCGGGAGGGCCTTGAGCACCGGGGAGCTGTTTTTT. This translates into CASGGTSGRALSTGELFF.

A single count supports this clone. This chain links TRBV2 with TRBJ2-7; 9 bases line up with TRBD2. After removal of 6 bases from V and 6 bases from J, the junction contained 12 bases not matched to a gene. This CDR3 spans 15 amino acids. Germline V gives CDR1 SNHLY, CDR2 FYNNEI. In DNA form, the CDR3 reads TGTGCCAGCAGGACCAGATTGGCGGGAGGGCGCGAGCAGTACTTC. This encodes CASRTRLAGGREQYF.

V is TRBV5-1 and J is TRBJ2-7, with 8 nucleotides matching TRBD2. In germline, CDR1 is SGHRS, CDR2 YFSETQ. This CDR3 region has 15 residues. V gave up 4 bases and J gave up 0 bases; unmatched junction bases: 6. The CDR3 sequence: CASSMLAGSSYEQYF. For the CDR3, the DNA is TGCGCCAGCAGCATGTTAGCGGGGAGCTCCTACGAGCAGTACTTC.